This TCR beta chain was sequenced in a study of T cells after yellow fever vaccination. At the level of the study: Those fractions that held only low numbers of cells were prepared using the SMART-Seq v4 Ultra Low Input RNA kit. Study-level results: One caveat is that FACS-sorted repertoires could contain abundant clonotypes contaminating from the bulk population. Booster samples showed a return of most primary-vaccination clones (under 97% CD4, 80% to 90% CD8).

The sample holds a few counts of this clonotype. Its antigen is unidentified. Germline lookup yields CDR1 ENHRY and CDR2 SYGVKD. With 0 bases removed from V and 0 bases from J, the gap between germline ends came to 9 bases. The CDR3 has 15 residues. TCRdb reprocessed the 5' RACE reads with MiXCR, giving one entry per CDR3 protein. Of some 120,000 distinct CDR3 sequences listed, roughly 8.2% are singletons. The sequence derives from a young man who received the YFV17D yellow fever vaccine. The genes are TRBV10-3 and TRBJ2-7; D is undetermined. Specimen: CD8+ T cells sorted from PBMCs, collected on the day of the yellow fever booster vaccination. The CDR3 region is CAISESSSYSYEQYF. CDR3 DNA sequence: TGTGCCATCAGTGAGTCCTCCAGCTACTCCTACGAGCAGTACTTC.